A selection of T cell receptor beta chains follows, all from one sample in a study of blood T cells in healthy people across ages. In TCRdb, the 5' RACE reads were re-called with MiXCR into one record per CDR3 protein. The table lists around 990,000 distinct CDR3 sequences, about two fifths of them singletons. The sample consisted of blood. These receptors all stem from a man aged 18 to 30 in good health. The conserved cysteine and the conserved F or W are not part of the CDR3 here.

V: TRBV2
CDR3: ASSEGGFEKLF

V: TRBV4-3
CDR3: ASSQDIGTAIQETQY

V: TRBV4-1
CDR3: ASSLLAGPSTDTQY

V: TRBV6-1
CDR3: VSSELISEGNSPLH

V: TRBV29-1
CDR3: SVGDREDYGYT

V: TRBV4-2
CDR3: ASSQTGGLENGELF

V: TRBV12-3/TRBV12-4
CDR3: ASSLTYRSGYT

V: TRBV25-1
CDR3: ASSEGDLLAWDTQY

V: TRBV9
CDR3: ASSVTDRTYGYT

V: TRBV29-1
CDR3: SVVDLGVLAGGRTYNEQF

V: TRBV7-2
CDR3: ASSLGGLDVSGANTQY

V: TRBV5-1
CDR3: ATGTGENTGELF

V: TRBV20-1
CDR3: SAKDGQKETQY

V: TRBV28
CDR3: ASSLSWDRDHEQY